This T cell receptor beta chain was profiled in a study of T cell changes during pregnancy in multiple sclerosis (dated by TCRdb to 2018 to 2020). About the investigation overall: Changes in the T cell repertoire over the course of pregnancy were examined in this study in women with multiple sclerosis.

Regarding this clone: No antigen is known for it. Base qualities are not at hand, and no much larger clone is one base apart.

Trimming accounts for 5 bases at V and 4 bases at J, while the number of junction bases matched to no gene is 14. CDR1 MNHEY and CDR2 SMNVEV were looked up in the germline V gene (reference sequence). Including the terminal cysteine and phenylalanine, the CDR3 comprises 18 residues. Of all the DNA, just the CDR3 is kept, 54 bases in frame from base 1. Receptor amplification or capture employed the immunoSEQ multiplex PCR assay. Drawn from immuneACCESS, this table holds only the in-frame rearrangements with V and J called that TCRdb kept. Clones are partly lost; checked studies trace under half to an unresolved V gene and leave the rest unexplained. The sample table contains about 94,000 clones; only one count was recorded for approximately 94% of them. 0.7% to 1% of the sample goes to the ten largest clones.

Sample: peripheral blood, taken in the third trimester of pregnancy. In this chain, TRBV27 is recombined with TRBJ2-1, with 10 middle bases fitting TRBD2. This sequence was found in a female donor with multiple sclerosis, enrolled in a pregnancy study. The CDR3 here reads CASSPLPSGSVFYNEQFF. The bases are TGTGCCAGCAGTCCCCTACCTAGCGGGAGCGTCTTTTACAATGAGCAGTTCTTC.